This T cell receptor (beta chain) was found in a study of blood T cell repertoires in COVID-19. Study-level background: Both acute and convalescent COVID-19 samples were obtained from the United States, Italy and Spain.

CDR3 length: 11 residues. Between the trimmed V and J ends, which lost 9 bases and 0 bases, there was a span of 6 bases. Germline-derived CDR1 and CDR2 are SGHDN and FVKESK. Sequencing used immunoSEQ multiplex PCR; TCRdb keeps in-frame clones, though not all of them. The data show a few hundred thousand clones, approximately 88% seen once. Participants reported their clinical history, and cohort assignment relied on those reports. The TCR originated in a man aged 18-30 years with acute COVID-19. Sequenced input: PBMCs or T cells enriched from blood (not recorded which). The V call is TRBV14, the J call TRBJ2-7; D remains ambiguous. Here the CDR3 DNA reads TGTGCCAGTTCTAGCTCCTACGAGCAGTACTTC. Translating it yields CASSSSYEQYF.